The rows below give T cell receptor beta chains drawn from one sample of a study of blood T cells in healthy people across ages. Each CDR3 protein gets one entry after TCRdb re-called the 5' RACE reads with MiXCR. Here the sample spans hundreds of thousands of distinct CDR3 sequences, roughly 53% being singletons. The sequenced sample consisted of blood. The source of these receptors is a man aged 55 to 70 in good health. Both conserved end residues are part of each CDR3.

V gene,J gene,CDR3 protein
TRBV7-2,TRBJ2-5,CASSATRSEQYF
TRBV18,TRBJ2-1,CASSNRDTYNEQFF
TRBV7-7,TRBJ2-2,CASSLDGVPGELFF
TRBV27,TRBJ1-1,CATKGRENTEAFF
TRBV18,TRBJ1-1,CASSSVDRENTEAFF
TRBV6-6,TRBJ1-2,CASSYSPTGSYGYTF
TRBV10-3,TRBJ2-5,CAISESSGGGQETQYF
TRBV12-3/TRBV12-4,TRBJ2-3,CASSSTPGQGPDTQYF
TRBV4-2,TRBJ1-2,CASSQVQGADYGYTF
TRBV5-1,TRBJ2-3,CASSSAGGSTDTQYF
TRBV20-1,-,CSAGGVDSFYNEQYF
TRBV20-1,TRBJ2-1,CSARPRVRGGWNEQFF
TRBV11-2,TRBJ2-5,CASSQTSGGPKRTQYF
TRBV20-1,TRBJ2-5,CSARGDLGMETQYF
TRBV6-4,TRBJ2-1,CASRPSGGNYNEQFF
TRBV7-9,TRBJ1-2,CASSLRGASYGYTF
TRBV7-8,TRBJ2-3,CASELGRGGYTQYF
TRBV3-1,TRBJ2-5,CASSQEPTHSRTQYF
TRBV29-1,TRBJ2-5,CSEWTAQETQYF
TRBV27,TRBJ2-6,CASSDGDRHSGANVLTF
TRBV12-5,TRBJ2-1,CASAEGTSWERAYNEQFF
TRBV4-3,-,CASSQDAHSPRDEQYF
TRBV20-1,TRBJ2-4,CSAMDRGLNGNIQYF
TRBV21-1,TRBJ2-4,CASSKSGLSEDKNIQYF
TRBV7-2,TRBJ2-7,CASSLVAGGGGYEQYF
TRBV6-1,TRBJ2-1,CANSPGDPVYNEQFF
TRBV4-1,TRBJ1-2,CASSQQTGLGNYGYTF
TRBV10-3,TRBJ2-3,CAISEIDTQYF
TRBV7-8,TRBJ1-4,CASSLSTTNEKLFF
TRBV6-5,TRBJ1-4,CASSKRQSTNEKLFF
TRBV4-1,TRBJ2-4,CASSHGTSGGAGNIQYF
TRBV28,TRBJ2-7,CASSRGYSSYEQYF
TRBV7-8,TRBJ1-2,CASSLTPGAYGYTF
TRBV7-2,TRBJ1-4,CASSSTGGPNEKLFF
TRBV29-1,TRBJ2-3,CSVDRLAGRGTDTQYF
TRBV29-1,TRBJ2-5,CSVDLERGTQYF
TRBV6-1,TRBJ2-5,CASSVWGTGLQETQYF
TRBV29-1,TRBJ1-1,CSVAGQGGYVNTEAFF
TRBV6-6,TRBJ2-1,CASSYAPPGGSTNEQFF
TRBV28,TRBJ1-2,CASIHAGQNYGYTF
TRBV6-2/TRBV6-3,TRBJ2-7,CASSSNNFGYYEQYF
TRBV11-2,TRBJ2-5,CASSFRTQGVGTQYF
TRBV6-6,TRBJ2-7,CASSYSRQGASYEQYF
TRBV6-5,TRBJ2-5,CASSYSWTGGVETQYF
TRBV27,TRBJ1-2,CASSLYGQGAYGYIF
TRBV3-1,TRBJ2-5,CASINEGGETQYF
TRBV29-1,TRBJ2-1,CSVTHSPLYNEQFF
TRBV6-5,TRBJ1-1,CASSYSRKRGTEAFF
TRBV2,TRBJ1-6,CASSLQGANNSPLHF